This TCR beta chain was observed in a study of PD-1 blockade in classical Hodgkin lymphoma. Turning to the study itself: Patients in the cohort were put on intravenous nivolumab, 3 mg/kg every 2 weeks. Study-wide results and limits: Those patients who began receiving nivolumab less than 1 year after ASCT had lower diversity, and they were excluded. Reports indicated that newly diagnosed patients had lower baseline TCR diversity than healthy donors did. Underlying causes for the observed repertoire differences were not defined, possibly disease activity or prior therapy.

The CDR3 is 13 residues long. Germline CDR1 reads MNHEY; CDR2 reads SMNVEV (reference sequence). V gave up 5 bases and J gave up 1 base, with 8 bases separating them. In the case of this clone: The antigen is unknown.

The method was immunoSEQ multiplex PCR; TCRdb's version includes in-frame clones alone and lacks a portion of them. Of nearly 7,000 clones in the sample, almost 80% were seen once. Each patient experienced a relapse that followed autologous stem cell transplantation, and brentuximab vedotin exposure varied. It was by magnetic negative selection that CD4+ T cells were purified from thawed PBMCs. The sequence came from a human donor with classical Hodgkin lymphoma. The sequenced sample was CD4+ T cells from blood, obtained at baseline. This chain joins TRBV27 and TRBJ1-1; the D is unclear. The DNA for the CDR3 is TGTGCCAGCAGTCTTAGACAGAACACTGAAGCTTTCTTT. Protein sequence: CASSLRQNTEAFF.